These T cell receptor beta chains were read from a single sample in a study of OX40 agonist ivuxolimab in advanced cancers. Data came from immunoSEQ multiplex PCR; TCRdb stores just in-frame clones and leaves some out. The table records approximately 97,000 clones, about nine tenths of them present only once. The material sequenced was CD4+ or CD8+ T cells sorted from blood, taken in a trial of the OX40 agonist ivuxolimab. Receptor source: an adult with an advanced solid tumor such as melanoma, head and neck, liver or kidney cancer. CDR3s include the opening cysteine and the closing phenylalanine or tryptophan. The D gene is left open where the match is weak. Some rows have no size entry. The others give once, few or many, or a class for an expanded clone.

>TRBD1|TRBJ1-2|.|TRBV27|13
TGTGCCAGCCAGGGGGTAGAGAACTATGGCTACACCTTC
CASQGVENYGYTF
>TRBD1|TRBJ1-4|.|TRBV7-3|15
TGTGCCAGCAGCTCAATGGGACAGGGGTTAGAAAAACTGTTTTTT
CASSSMGQGLEKLFF
>.|TRBJ2-1|.|TRBV27|14
TGTGCCAGCAGTCTTGACAGGTTAGGGAATGAGCAGTTCTTC
CASSLDRLGNEQFF
>.|TRBJ1-3|.|TRBV11-3|13
TGTGCCAGCAGCTTAGAATCCGGAAACACCATATATTTT
CASSLESGNTIYF
>TRBD1|TRBJ1-1|.|TRBV10-2|15
TGCGCCAGCATCGGAAGCTATCAGGGGGCGACTGAAGCTTTCTTT
CASIGSYQGATEAFF
>.|TRBJ1-2|.|TRBV7-2|11
TGTGCCAGCAGCGCCTCGGATGGCTACACCTTC
CASSASDGYTF
>TRBD2|TRBJ2-7|once|TRBV4-1|17
TGCGCCAGCAGCCCCTGGGGGGAGCGGGGGGCCGGGTACGAGCAGTACTTC
CASSPWGERGAGYEQYF
>TRBD1|TRBJ1-4|.|TRBV30|13
TGTGCCTGGACGGACAGGGCGCTTGGAAAACTGTTTTTT
CAWTDRALGKLFF
>TRBD1|TRBJ2-3|many|TRBV7-9|13
TGTGCCAGCAGCGACAGGGGGCCAGATACGCAGTATTTT
CASSDRGPDTQYF
>.|TRBJ2-2|.|TRBV9|13
TGTGCCAGCAGCGCCTTGACAGCCGGGGAGCTGTTTTTT
CASSALTAGELFF
>.|TRBJ1-1|once|TRBV30|12
TGTGCCTGGAGTGTACAGGTACCTGAAGCTTTCTTT
CAWSVQVPEAFF
>.|TRBJ2-6|.|TRBV4-3|20
TGCGCCAGCAGCCAAGTGCTTGCGGCAGGGCGCCCCTCTGGGGCCAACGTCCTGACTTTC
CASSQVLAAGRPSGANVLTF
>.|TRBJ1-1|.|TRBV5-4|15
TGTGCCAGCAGCGGAGGTGAATCGGGGAACACTGAAGCTTTCTTT
CASSGGESGNTEAFF
>TRBD1|TRBJ2-7|.|TRBV5-6|15
TGTGCCAGCAGCCTATGGACAGGGAGATTGTACGAGCAGTACTTC
CASSLWTGRLYEQYF
>.|TRBJ1-2|.|TRBV13|14
TGTGCCAGCAGCTTGAGGATTTCTAACTATGGCTACACCTTC
CASSLRISNYGYTF
>TRBD1|TRBJ2-7|.|TRBV4-3|16
TGCGCCAGCAGCCTAATTTTCGGGACAGGGACGGGGGAGCAGTACTTC
CASSLIFGTGTGEQYF
>.|TRBJ1-5|.|TRBV30|13
TGTGCCTGGAGTAAACAGGACAATCAGCCCCAGCATTTT
CAWSKQDNQPQHF
>.|TRBJ1-4|.|TRBV30|15
TGTGCCTGGAGCCCAGAGACTGCAACTAATGAAAAACTGTTTTTT
CAWSPETATNEKLFF
>.|TRBJ1-5|once|TRBV6-5|14
TGTGCCAGCAGACAGGGTCTGGATAATCAGCCCCAGCATTTT
CASRQGLDNQPQHF
>.|TRBJ1-6|.|TRBV19|14
TGTGCCAGTACTGGGAGCTCCTATAATTCACCCCTCCACTTT
CASTGSSYNSPLHF
>TRBD1|TRBJ2-7|.|TRBV6-5|14
TGTGCCAGCAGGTATCCGGGACAGTACTACGAGCAGTACTTC
CASRYPGQYYEQYF
>TRBD1|TRBJ1-4|.|TRBV6-1|15
TGTGCCAGCAAGCCGGGACAGGGGGGGAATGAAAAACTGTTTTTT
CASKPGQGGNEKLFF
>TRBD1|TRBJ2-7|.|TRBV7-2|15
TGTGCCAGCAGCTATCCCGGGACAGGGGGACGCGAGCAGTACTTC
CASSYPGTGGREQYF
>.|TRBJ1-2|.|TRBV5-4|14
TGTGCCAGCAAGTTGTGGGGACGTTCAAATGGCTACACCTTC
CASKLWGRSNGYTF
>TRBD1|TRBJ1-2|.|TRBV2|17
TGTGCCAGCAGTGTGCCGGGACAGGGGGCTTCTAACTATGGCTACACCTTC
CASSVPGQGASNYGYTF
>.|TRBJ2-1|.|TRBV9|14
TGTGCCAGCAGCGTAGCTCAGAGGGGAGGTGAGCAGTTCTTC
CASSVAQRGGEQFF
>TRBD1|TRBJ1-2|.|TRBV18|17
TGTGCCAGCTCACCGGGCAGGCGGACAGGGGTGTACTATGGCTACACCTTC
CASSPGRRTGVYYGYTF